This is a list of T cell receptor beta chains from one sample in a study of T cell responses to AZD1222 COVID-19 vaccine. Assay: immunoSEQ multiplex PCR; the TCRdb copy retains only in-frame clones and omits some. The sample lists 150,000 to 200,000 clones; 85% to 95% were seen once. Here the sequenced sample was peripheral blood, taken 28 days after the second AZD1222 dose. The origin of the receptors is an adult who received the AZD1222 COVID-19 vaccine. Each CDR3 is given with its conserved first and last residue. A D gene is named only where the DNA matches it firmly. Some rows have no size entry. The others give once, few or many, or a class for an expanded clone.

CASRPGQGGGNTIYF | TGTGCCAGCAGGCCGGGACAGGGTGGAGGAAACACCATATATTTT | . | TRBJ1-3 | TRBD1 | TRBV6-6
CAISAAIFQPQHF | TGTGCCATCAGTGCCGCGATATTCCAGCCCCAGCATTTT | once | TRBJ1-5 | . | TRBV10-3
CSTDSYNEQFF | TGCAGCACCGACAGTTACAATGAGCAGTTCTTC | . | TRBJ2-1 | . | TRBV29-1
CASTRGRASDTQYF | TGTGCCAGCACCCGGGGGCGGGCCTCGGATACGCAGTATTTT | . | TRBJ2-3 | . | TRBV27
CASSFRGQAAYEQYF | TGTGCCAGCAGTTTTAGGGGACAGGCCGCCTACGAGCAGTACTTC | . | TRBJ2-7 | TRBD1 | TRBV27
CASSPSSVWAEQFF | TGTGCCAGCAGCCCCAGCAGTGTATGGGCTGAGCAGTTCTTC | . | TRBJ2-1 | . | TRBV5-4
CASSEAGGLGEQYF | TGCGCCAGCAGTGAGGCGGGGGGTTTGGGCGAGCAGTACTTC | once | TRBJ2-7 | TRBD2 | TRBV10-2
CASSGGSGLRGSSYNEQFF | TGCGCCAGCAGCGGGGGCTCCGGTCTGCGCGGGAGCTCCTACAATGAGCAGTTCTTC | once | TRBJ2-1 | . | TRBV10-1
CASSLAPLSGRALSEQYF | TGTGCCAGCAGTTTAGCCCCCCTTAGCGGGAGGGCCTTAAGCGAGCAGTACTTC | . | TRBJ2-7 | TRBD2 | TRBV27
CATTGRSTGELFF | TGTGCCACAACGGGCAGAAGCACCGGGGAGCTGTTTTTT | . | TRBJ2-2 | . | TRBV3-1/TRBV3-2
CASSLRPASGSTDTQYF | TGTGCCAGCAGCTTGCGTCCGGCTAGCGGCAGCACAGATACGCAGTATTTT | once | TRBJ2-3 | TRBD2 | TRBV7-3
CASSFVKADTGELFF | TGTGCCAGCAGCTTTGTGAAGGCCGACACCGGGGAGCTGTTTTTT | . | TRBJ2-2 | . | TRBV7-8
CASSEMSLSSYNEQFF | TGTGCCAGCAGTGAAATGTCTTTAAGCTCCTACAATGAGCAGTTCTTC | . | TRBJ2-1 | . | TRBV25-1
CATSDGTGRDLKPFF | TGTGCCACCAGTGATGGGACAGGGAGAGATCTGAAACCTTTCTTT | . | TRBJ1-1 | TRBD1 | TRBV24-1
CASSLGLGSGNTIYF | TGTGCCAGCAGCCTGGGGCTGGGCTCTGGAAACACCATATATTTT | . | TRBJ1-3 | . | TRBV3-1/TRBV3-2
CSASKPTNYGYTF | TGCAGTGCTAGTAAACCCACTAACTATGGCTACACCTTC | . | TRBJ1-2 | . | TRBV20-1
CASSQGEDSPYGYTF | TGTGCCAGCAGCCAAGGGGAAGACAGTCCCTATGGCTACACCTTC | . | TRBJ1-2 | . | TRBV4-2
CASSSTGGAGYTF | TGTGCCAGCAGCTCCACAGGGGGCGCTGGCTACACCTTC | . | TRBJ1-2 | TRBD1 | TRBV11-3
CASSWGLSADTQYF | TGCGCCAGCAGCTGGGGGCTCTCCGCAGATACGCAGTATTTT | . | TRBJ2-3 | . | TRBV5-1
CASSLVSEQFF | TGTGCCAGCAGCTTAGTGAGTGAGCAGTTCTTC | . | TRBJ2-1 | . | TRBV7-2
CAISERAGRNTEAFF | TGTGCCATCAGTGAGCGGGCGGGTAGGAACACTGAAGCTTTCTTT | . | TRBJ1-1 | . | TRBV10-3
CASSPVGTSGVNNEQFF | TGTGCCAGCAGTCCGGTTGGGACTAGCGGAGTTAACAATGAGCAGTTCTTC | . | TRBJ2-1 | TRBD2 | TRBV28
CASSSGGSSYNEQFF | TGTGCCAGCAGTTCAGGTGGGAGCTCCTACAATGAGCAGTTCTTC | . | TRBJ2-1 | . | TRBV28
CASSQPGALNTEAFF | TGCGCCAGCAGCCAACCCGGGGCCTTGAACACTGAAGCTTTCTTT | once | TRBJ1-1 | . | TRBV4-1
CASSSDSDTQYF | TGTGCCAGCAGCTCCGATTCAGATACGCAGTATTTT | . | TRBJ2-3 | . | TRBV7-9
CASSEEVRMNGYTF | TGTGCCAGCAGTGAAGAGGTGCGTATGAATGGCTACACCTTC | once | TRBJ1-2 | . | TRBV6-1
CASSSRGTEDTEAFF | TGCGCCAGCAGCTCCAGGGGAACCGAGGACACTGAAGCTTTCTTT | . | TRBJ1-1 | . | TRBV5-1
CASSLGGGQEKLFF | TGTGCCAGCAGTTTGGGGGGGGGCCAGGAAAAACTGTTTTTT | . | TRBJ1-4 | . | TRBV28